This record concerns one TCR beta chain sequence. Antigen unknown. The data are from a study of human T cells and chemical hapten exposure. Study-wide background: TCR yield per sample varied, mainly due to pooled library volumes. Study results and caveats: Expanded TCR sets contained significantly more large CDR3 similarity clusters than controls. Given that the donors had alopecia, their immune response may differ from that seen in healthy people.

Via MiXCR, TCRdb re-called the RACE reads, giving one row per CDR3 protein. Among tens of thousands of distinct CDR3 sequences listed, 10% to 13% were seen once. Sample time point: patch test 2, 6 weeks after DPC sensitization. Treatment in this sample: therapeutic diphenylcyclopropenone sensitization with weekly scalp DPC. Sequencing used whole blood, obtained in connection with sensitization to the hapten diphenylcyclopropenone (DPC). This clonotype was sampled from a woman aged 50 to 60 with alopecia areata. Some clones in this sample may be carry-over from other donors' samples.

CDR3 sequence (DNA): TGTGCCAGCAGACCCCCTCGGGGAGCGAACACTGAAGCTTTCTTT. As protein: CASRPPRGANTEAFF. The chain recombines TRBV9 with TRBJ1-1, with D unclear. The CDR3 totals 15 residues. V dropped 5 bases and J dropped 1 base, with 15 bases sitting between them. The germline V gene has CDR1 SGDLS and CDR2 YYNGEE. The whole variable domain, filled in from reference TRBV9 and TRBJ1-1, reads DSGVTQTPKHLITATGQRVTLRCSPRSGDLSVYWYQQSLDQGLQFLIQYYNGEERAKGNILERFSAQQFPDLHSELNLSSLELGDSALYFCASRPPRGANTEAFFGQGTRLTVV.